This is a list of T cell receptor beta chains from one sample in a study of blood T cell repertoires in COVID-19. Sequencing was performed with immunoSEQ multiplex PCR; in TCRdb, only in-frame clones are kept and a portion is missing. The sample lists approximately 250,000 clones, roughly 81% occurring once. Sequencing input: peripheral blood. The receptor source for this set is a middle-aged man with acute or convalescent COVID-19. CDR3s include the opening cysteine and the closing phenylalanine or tryptophan. Fields, in order: D gene, clone size, J gene, V gene, CDR3 protein, CDR3 DNA. A D gene is named only where the DNA matches it firmly. Not every row has a clone size; where given, it reads once, few, many or a size class.

>TRBD1|.|TRBJ2-6|TRBV5-4
CASSFGQGTAGANVLTF
TGTGCCAGCAGCTTTGGACAGGGAACGGCTGGGGCCAACGTCCTGACTTTC
>TRBD1|once|TRBJ1-2|TRBV5-1
CASSDGQGFYGYTF
TGCGCCAGCAGCGACGGACAGGGATTCTATGGCTACACCTTC
>.|.|TRBJ2-3|TRBV4-3
CASSQVAGTDTQYF
TGCGCCAGCAGCCAAGTGGCGGGCACAGATACGCAGTATTTT
>TRBD1|.|TRBJ2-4|TRBV29-1
CSVQGAKDIQYF
TGCAGCGTCCAGGGGGCAAAGGACATTCAGTACTTC
>TRBD1|.|TRBJ1-1|TRBV28
CASSRGVRGRTEAFF
TGTGCCAGCAGTCGAGGGGTCAGGGGGAGGACTGAAGCTTTCTTT
>.|.|TRBJ1-6|TRBV15
CATSRDRQAYRALHF
TGTGCCACCAGCAGAGATAGACAGGCCTATCGGGCCCTCCACTTT
>.|once|TRBJ1-1|TRBV27
CASSSKIGQNTEAFF
TGTGCCAGCAGTTCGAAGATTGGACAGAACACTGAAGCTTTCTTT
>TRBD1|.|TRBJ2-5|TRBV5-4
CASSLAGGTGVETQYF
TGTGCCAGCAGCTTGGCGGGGGGGACAGGGGTGGAGACCCAGTACTTC
>TRBD1|.|TRBJ1-1|TRBV18
CASSPGQGPPEAFF
TGTGCCAGCTCCCCGGGACAGGGACCACCTGAAGCTTTCTTT
>TRBD1|.|TRBJ1-2|TRBV4-1
CASSLARQGLGYTF
TGCGCCAGCAGCCTCGCCCGACAGGGCCTTGGCTACACCTTC
>.|.|TRBJ1-1|TRBV19
CASSAGAGRFLTEAFF
TGTGCCAGTAGTGCAGGGGCAGGTCGCTTTCTCACTGAAGCTTTCTTT
>.|.|TRBJ1-4|TRBV7-9
CASSPSPAGEKLFF
TGTGCCAGCAGCCCAAGTCCTGCAGGAGAAAAACTGTTTTTT
>.|few|TRBJ1-4|TRBV6-5
CASSSWGPNEKLFF
TGTGCCAGCAGTTCATGGGGGCCTAATGAAAAACTGTTTTTT
>.|.|TRBJ1-2|TRBV3-1/TRBV3-2
CASSQWPTNYGYTF
TGTGCCAGCAGCCAATGGCCCACTAACTATGGCTACACCTTC
>.|.|TRBJ1-5|TRBV9
CASSVDLDQPQHF
TGTGCCAGCAGCGTAGACTTGGATCAGCCCCAGCATTTT
>TRBD2|few|TRBJ2-2|TRBV7-2
CASRKPGLAGSGELFF
TGTGCCAGCAGGAAGCCGGGACTAGCGGGGTCCGGGGAGCTGTTTTTT
>.|.|TRBJ2-5|TRBV4-1
CASSQEGVGGETQYF
TGCGCCAGCAGCCAAGAGGGGGTGGGAGGAGAGACCCAGTACTTC
>TRBD1|.|TRBJ1-6|TRBV27
CASSDRVAYNSPLHF
TGTGCCAGCAGTGACAGGGTGGCCTATAATTCACCCCTCCACTTT
>.|.|TRBJ1-2|TRBV11-2
CASSSQGRSYGYTF
TGTGCCAGCAGCTCCCAGGGCCGGAGCTATGGCTACACCTTC
>.|few|TRBJ1-4|TRBV13
CASSPYDSNNEKLFF
TGTGCCAGCAGCCCTTACGACAGCAATAATGAAAAACTGTTTTTT
>.|.|TRBJ1-2|TRBV5-4
CASSSEGGGTSGYTF
TGTGCCAGCAGCTCTGAAGGTGGCGGAACGTCCGGCTACACCTTC
>.|.|TRBJ1-1|TRBV11-3
CASSLSSDTNTEAFF
TGTGCCAGCAGCTTATCTTCAGATACGAACACTGAAGCTTTCTTT
>.|.|TRBJ1-1|TRBV18
CASSPEMWTEAFF
TGTGCCAGCTCACCGGAGATGTGGACTGAAGCTTTCTTT
>TRBD2|.|TRBJ2-1|TRBV7-3
CASSRNPGLAAYNEQFF
TGTGCCAGCAGCCGGAATCCGGGACTAGCGGCCTACAATGAGCAGTTCTTC
>.|.|TRBJ2-5|TRBV2
CASRTIQETQYF
TGTGCCAGCAGAACAATTCAAGAGACCCAGTACTTC
>TRBD1|once|TRBJ1-2|TRBV6-1
CASSEARRTGPYGYTF
TGTGCCAGCAGTGAAGCGCGGCGGACAGGCCCCTATGGCTACACCTTC
>TRBD1|once|TRBJ1-2|TRBV4-3
CASSQGLQGTYGYTF
TGCGCCAGCAGCCAAGGTCTACAGGGGACCTATGGCTACACCTTC
>.|.|TRBJ1-2|TRBV6-6
CASSRGAGNANYGYTF
TGTGCCAGCAGTCGAGGGGCAGGGAATGCTAACTATGGCTACACCTTC
>.|.|TRBJ1-1|TRBV19
CASLAGNTEAFF
TGTGCCAGTCTTGCAGGGAACACTGAAGCTTTCTTT
>TRBD1|.|TRBJ1-4|TRBV2
CASSETGGQGGKLFF
TGTGCCAGCAGTGAGACGGGGGGACAGGGTGGAAAACTGTTTTTT
>TRBD2|.|TRBJ2-3|TRBV4-2
CASSPSGGHGDTQYF
TGTGCCAGCAGCCCGAGCGGGGGGCACGGAGATACGCAGTATTTT
>.|.|TRBJ2-4|TRBV27
CATKLLDGNIQYF
TGTGCCACCAAACTACTAGACGGGAACATTCAGTACTTC
>TRBD1|.|TRBJ1-4|TRBV27
CASSLDAGQGPRGELFF
TGTGCCAGCAGTTTAGACGCGGGACAGGGCCCTCGGGGAGAGCTGTTTTTT
>.|.|TRBJ2-2|TRBV5-1
CASSSERGSGPDGELFF
TGCGCCAGCAGCTCCGAACGGGGGTCGGGTCCCGACGGGGAGCTGTTTTTT
>TRBD1|.|TRBJ2-7|TRBV2
CASRTGGYEQYF
TGTGCCAGCAGGACAGGGGGATACGAGCAGTACTTC
>.|.|TRBJ2-3|TRBV5-6
CASSLSGRGTDTQYF
TGTGCCAGCAGCTTGTCCGGTCGTGGCACAGATACGCAGTATTTT
>.|.|TRBJ1-5|TRBV6-2/TRBV6-3
CASSYLNSLQPQHF
TGTGCCAGCAGTTATTTGAACAGTCTGCAGCCCCAGCATTTT
>.|.|TRBJ2-5|TRBV7-2
CASSSRPGSQETQYF
TGTGCCAGCAGCTCCCGACCGGGGTCCCAAGAGACCCAGTACTTC
>TRBD1|.|TRBJ2-5|TRBV5-1
CASSLNRGQTQYF
TGCGCCAGCAGCTTGAACAGGGGCCAGACCCAGTACTTC
>TRBD1|once|TRBJ2-3|TRBV7-6
CASSRQGGGDTQYF
TGTGCCAGCAGCCGCCAAGGGGGCGGGGATACGCAGTATTTT
>TRBD1|.|TRBJ2-7|TRBV2
CASRADRLEQYF
TGTGCCAGCAGAGCGGACAGGCTGGAGCAGTACTTC
>.|few|TRBJ1-4|TRBV10-3
CAISESRGGNEKLFF
TGTGCCATCAGTGAGTCCCGGGGTGGTAATGAAAAACTGTTTTTT